This T cell receptor beta chain was obtained from a study of shared clonotypes between healthy human individuals. Study at large: Donor ages ranged 18 to 49 years: a couple of women, a few men.

Trimming took 4 bases from V and 4 from J; bases not matched to a gene: 10. Per germline, CDR1 SGHDT and CDR2 YYEEEE. CDR3 length: 15 amino acids. As for this clone: The antigen is unknown.

CD45RO negativity and positive selection for CCR7 defined naive CD8 cells, a population that excluded terminally differentiated effector memory CD45RA+ cells. Study conclusions and caveats: Sampling covered nothing but blood. Tissue TCR repertoires likely differ from those found in blood.

Deep was the level at which the assay was run. Several immunoSEQ 96-well plates shared each subset's DNA, each plate a replicate. TCRdb's copy holds only in-frame clones and misses some; the assay was immunoSEQ multiplex PCR. This table has under 700,000 clones, approximately 95% appearing once. This chain uses TRBV5-6 with TRBJ2-7; TRBD1 aligns across 8 bases. This clonotype originated in a woman aged 25-40 years in good health. The sample taken for sequencing was naive CD8+ T cells sorted from blood. As DNA, the CDR3 is TGTGCCAGCAGCCCATCCGGGACAGGCCAGTACGAGCAGTACTTC. Its translation: CASSPSGTGQYEQYF.